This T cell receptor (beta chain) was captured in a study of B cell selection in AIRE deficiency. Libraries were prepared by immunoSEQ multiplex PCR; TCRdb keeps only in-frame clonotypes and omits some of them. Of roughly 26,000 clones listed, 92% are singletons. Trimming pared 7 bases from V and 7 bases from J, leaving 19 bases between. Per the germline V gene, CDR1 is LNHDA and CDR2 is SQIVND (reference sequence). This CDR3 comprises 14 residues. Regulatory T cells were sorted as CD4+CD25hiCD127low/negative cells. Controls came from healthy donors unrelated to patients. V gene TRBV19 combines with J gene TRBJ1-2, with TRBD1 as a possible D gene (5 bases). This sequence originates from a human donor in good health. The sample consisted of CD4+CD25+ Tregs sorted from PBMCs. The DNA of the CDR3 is TGTGCCAGTACTCGGACGGGACCCTACCCTGGCTACACCTTC. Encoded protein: CASTRTGPYPGYTF.